The present entry profiles one T cell receptor (beta chain) with its context. The same CDR3 can be traced to other DNA sequences in this sample. The sample comes from a study of cytomegalovirus exposure and HLA in healthy donors. This CDR3 is built from 14 residues. Germline V gene data show CDR1 as LNHDA and CDR2 as SQIVND (reference sequence). The germline V and J ends were trimmed by 5 bases and 1 base, with 8 bases remaining between them. The primer mix had 60 Vbeta and 13 Jbeta primers. The protocol was immunoSEQ multiplex PCR, while the TCRdb copy is restricted to in-frame clones and leaves out a portion. The table has 200,000 or so clones, roughly 80% seen once.

This sequence was found in a man aged 25 to 40 in good health and CMV-seronegative. Sequenced input: PBMCs. This chain uses TRBV19 with TRBJ2-2, with D tentatively TRBD2 (5 bases). CDR3 bases: TGTGCCAGTAGTCCCGGACTGAACACCGGGGAGCTGTTTTTT. It encodes CASSPGLNTGELFF.